The next 4 T cell receptor beta chains were all read from a single sample in a study of T-cell reconstitution after alpha-beta-depleted transplantation in children. TCRbeta library preparation incorporated unique molecular identifiers. One entry per CDR3 protein, called by TCRdb with MiXCR from the PCR reads. The table lists about 500,000 distinct CDR3 sequences, approximately 32% of them singletons. Sample: PBMCs from the stem cell graft donor, taken from the stem cell graft. The receptors were gathered from a human donor who donated a stem cell graft to a child with aplastic anemia.

The chain is built from TRBV4-2 and TRBJ2-5; TRBD2 agrees at 16 bases. Germline CDR1 and CDR2: LGHNA and YNFKEQ. Trimming cost V 4 bases and J 1 base; bases outside gene matches: 6. The CDR3 runs 18 residues. Here the CDR3 reads CASSPGLAGGGLQETQYF. CDR3 nucleotide sequence: TGTGCCAGCAGCCCGGGACTAGCGGGAGGGGGACTCCAAGAGACCCAGTACTTC.

The CDR3 region has the DNA TGTGCCAGCAGCTCGGGGCGGGCAGGGAGGAGCTCCTACGAGCAGTACGTC. This translates into CASSSGRAGRSSYEQYV. The gene calls are TRBV7-9 and TRBJ2-7; tentatively, D is TRBD2 (6 bases). The V end was cut by 4 bases, the J end by 0 bases, with 19 bases between. The germline V gene has CDR1 SEHNR and CDR2 FQNEAQ (reference sequence). The CDR3 is 17 residues long.

This clonotype was counted only a few times. This chain links TRBV5-1 with TRBJ1-1; TRBD1 agrees at 8 bases. The ends lost 0 bases at V and 6 bases at J; junction bases unmatched: 7. The CDR3 covers 15 residues. The germline V gene has CDR1 SGHRS and CDR2 YFSETQ. Written as DNA, the CDR3 is TGCGCCAGCAGCTTGGAGGACAGGGCAACCTCTGAAGCTTTCTTT. Its translation: CASSLEDRATSEAFF.

This clonotype was seen only once. The chain joins TRBV30 to TRBJ2-5, with TRBD2 as a possible D gene (7 bases). The V gene's germline CDR1 is GTSNPN and CDR2 SVGIG (reference sequence). The CDR3 extends over 13 amino acids. Trimming cost V 7 bases and J 4 bases, with 16 bases left between them. DNA of the CDR3: TGTGCCTCCCGCCCGGGGGGCGCAGAGACCCAGTACTTC. Encoded protein: CASRPGGAETQYF.